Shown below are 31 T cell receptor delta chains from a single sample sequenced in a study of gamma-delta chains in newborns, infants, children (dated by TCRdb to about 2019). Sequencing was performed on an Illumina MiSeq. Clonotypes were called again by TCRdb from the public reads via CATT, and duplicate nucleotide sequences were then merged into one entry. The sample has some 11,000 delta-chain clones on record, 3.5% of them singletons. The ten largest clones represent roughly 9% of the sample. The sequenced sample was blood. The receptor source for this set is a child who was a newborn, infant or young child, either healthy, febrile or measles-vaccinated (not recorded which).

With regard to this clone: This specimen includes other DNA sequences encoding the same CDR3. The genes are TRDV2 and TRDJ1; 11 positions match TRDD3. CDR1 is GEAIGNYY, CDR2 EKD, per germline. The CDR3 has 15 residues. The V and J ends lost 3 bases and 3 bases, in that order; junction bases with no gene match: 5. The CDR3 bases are TGTGCCTGTGACCGGCTGGGGGATACCCCCGATAAACTCATCTTT. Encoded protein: CACDRLGDTPDKLIF.

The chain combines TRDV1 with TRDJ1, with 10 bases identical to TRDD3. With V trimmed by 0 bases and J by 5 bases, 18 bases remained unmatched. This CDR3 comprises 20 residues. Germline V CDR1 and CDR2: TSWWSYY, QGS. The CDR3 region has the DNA TGTGCTCTTGGGGAACTATTGAGCCTGGGGGATAGGGGGGAGGAGGATAAACTCATCTTT. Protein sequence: CALGELLSLGDRGEEDKLIF.

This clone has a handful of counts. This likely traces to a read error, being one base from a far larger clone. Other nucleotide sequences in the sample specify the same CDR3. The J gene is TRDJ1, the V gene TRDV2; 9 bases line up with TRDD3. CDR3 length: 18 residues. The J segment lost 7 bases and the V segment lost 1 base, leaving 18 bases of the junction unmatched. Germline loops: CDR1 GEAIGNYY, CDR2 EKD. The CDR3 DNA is TGTGCCTGTGACACTATTCCACCGCACACTGGGGGAAGTAGTAAACTCATCTTT. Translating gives CACDTIPPHTGGSSKLIF.

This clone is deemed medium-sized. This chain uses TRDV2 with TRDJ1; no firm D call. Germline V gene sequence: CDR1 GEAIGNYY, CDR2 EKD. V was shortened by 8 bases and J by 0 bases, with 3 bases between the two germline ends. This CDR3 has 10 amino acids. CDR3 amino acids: CAYYTDKLIF. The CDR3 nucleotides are TGTGCCTACTACACCGATAAACTCATCTTT.

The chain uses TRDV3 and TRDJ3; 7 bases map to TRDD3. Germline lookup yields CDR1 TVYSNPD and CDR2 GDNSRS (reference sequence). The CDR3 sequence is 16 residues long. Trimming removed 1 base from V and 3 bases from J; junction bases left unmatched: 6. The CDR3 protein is CAFMEGIIWDTRQMFF. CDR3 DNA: TGTGCCTTTATGGAGGGGATAATCTGGGACACCCGACAGATGTTTTTC.

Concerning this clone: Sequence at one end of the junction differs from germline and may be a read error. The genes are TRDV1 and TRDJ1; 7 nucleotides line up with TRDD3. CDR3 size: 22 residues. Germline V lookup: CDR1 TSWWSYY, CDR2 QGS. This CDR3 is CALGELPFVYWGLDSDTDKLIF. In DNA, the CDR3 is TGCGCTCTTGGGGAACTTCCCTTTGTTTACTGGGGACTAGATTCCGACACCGATAAACTCATCTTT.

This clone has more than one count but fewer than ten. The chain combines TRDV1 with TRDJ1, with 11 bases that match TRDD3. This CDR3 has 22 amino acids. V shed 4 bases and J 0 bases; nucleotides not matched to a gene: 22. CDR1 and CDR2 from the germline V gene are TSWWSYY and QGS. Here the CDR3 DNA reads TGTGCTCTTGGGGTCCCGGGGATGGTACTGGGGGATATCCCCCCATACACCGATAAACTCATCTTT. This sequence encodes CALGVPGMVLGDIPPYTDKLIF.

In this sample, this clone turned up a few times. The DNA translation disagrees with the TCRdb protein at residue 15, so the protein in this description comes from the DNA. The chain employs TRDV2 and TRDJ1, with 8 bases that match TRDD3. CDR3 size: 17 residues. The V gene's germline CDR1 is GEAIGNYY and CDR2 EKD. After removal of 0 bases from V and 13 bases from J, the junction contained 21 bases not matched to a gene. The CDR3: CACDTLDGGSGLPTPIF. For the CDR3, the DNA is TGTGCCTGTGACACCCTGGATGGGGGATCGGGCCTACCTACACCCATCTTT.

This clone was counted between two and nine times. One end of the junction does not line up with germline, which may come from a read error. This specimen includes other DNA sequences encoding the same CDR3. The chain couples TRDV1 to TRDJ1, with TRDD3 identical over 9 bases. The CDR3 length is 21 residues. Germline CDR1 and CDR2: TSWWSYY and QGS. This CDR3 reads CALGGPFPSYWGRLYTDKLIF. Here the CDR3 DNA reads TGTGCTCTTGGGGGGCCGTTTCCCTCGTACTGGGGGAGGCTATACACCGATAAACTCATCTTC.

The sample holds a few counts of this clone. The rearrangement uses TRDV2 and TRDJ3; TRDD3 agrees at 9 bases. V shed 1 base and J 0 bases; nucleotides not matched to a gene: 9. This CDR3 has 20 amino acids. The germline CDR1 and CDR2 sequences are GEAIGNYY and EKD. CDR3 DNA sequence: TGTGCCTGTGACACGGCGTTCGGGGATACGCGCTCCTGGGACACCCGACAGATGTTTTTC. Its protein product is CACDTAFGDTRSWDTRQMFF.

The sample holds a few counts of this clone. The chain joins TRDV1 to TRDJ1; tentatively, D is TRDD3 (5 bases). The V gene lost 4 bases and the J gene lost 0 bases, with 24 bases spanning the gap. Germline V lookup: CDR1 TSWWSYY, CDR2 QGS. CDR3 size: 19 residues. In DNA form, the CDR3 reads TGTGCTCTTGGGGCCACCGTGAACGGACGGGGGCTTTACACCGATAAACTCATCTTT. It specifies CALGATVNGRGLYTDKLIF.

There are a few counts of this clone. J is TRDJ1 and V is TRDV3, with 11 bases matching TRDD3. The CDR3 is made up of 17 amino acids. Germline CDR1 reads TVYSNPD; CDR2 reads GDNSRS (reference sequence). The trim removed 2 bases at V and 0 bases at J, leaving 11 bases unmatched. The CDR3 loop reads CAFPWAGGYLYTDKLIF. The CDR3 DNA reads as TGTGCCTTTCCCTGGGCTGGGGGATACCTGTACACCGATAAACTCATCTTT.

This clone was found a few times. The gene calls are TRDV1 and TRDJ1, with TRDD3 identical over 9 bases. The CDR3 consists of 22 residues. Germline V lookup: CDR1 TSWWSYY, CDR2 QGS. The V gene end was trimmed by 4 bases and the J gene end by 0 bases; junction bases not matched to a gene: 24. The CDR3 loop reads CALGVPRMGAILGETYTDKLIF. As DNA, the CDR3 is TGTGCTCTTGGGGTCCCCCGTATGGGGGCCATACTGGGGGAGACGTACACCGATAAACTCATCTTT.

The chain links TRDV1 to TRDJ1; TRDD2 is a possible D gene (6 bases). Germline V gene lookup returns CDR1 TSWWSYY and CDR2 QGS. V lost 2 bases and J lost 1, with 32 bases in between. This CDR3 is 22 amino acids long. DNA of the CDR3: TGTGCTCTTGGGGAATTCCCCTTCCACCATCCATACCGCCTCAGGGGCACCGATAAACTCATCTTT. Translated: CALGEFPFHHPYRLRGTDKLIF.

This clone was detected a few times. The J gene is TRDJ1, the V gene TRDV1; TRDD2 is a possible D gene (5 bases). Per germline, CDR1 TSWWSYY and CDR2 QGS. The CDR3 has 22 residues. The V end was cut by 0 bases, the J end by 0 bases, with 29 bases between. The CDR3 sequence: CALGELKDLEPFFKRYTDKLIF. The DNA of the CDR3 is TGTGCTCTTGGGGAACTTAAAGACCTCGAACCCTTCTTCAAAAGATACACCGATAAACTCATCTTT.

The CDR3 bases are TGTGCCTGTGACTCTTTACTGGGGGATACTCCGTACGCCGATAAACTCATCTTT. Protein: CACDSLLGDTPYADKLIF. The genes are TRDV2 and TRDJ1; 12 positions match TRDD3. The CDR3 runs 18 residues. CDR1 is GEAIGNYY and CDR2 is EKD in the germline V gene. With 3 bases clipped from V and 3 bases from J, the junction kept 13 bases outside the gene matches.

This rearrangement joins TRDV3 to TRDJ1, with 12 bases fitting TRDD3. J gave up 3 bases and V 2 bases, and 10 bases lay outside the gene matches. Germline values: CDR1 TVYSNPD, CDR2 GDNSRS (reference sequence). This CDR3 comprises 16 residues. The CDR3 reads CAFPTRTGGYSDKLIF. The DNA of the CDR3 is TGTGCCTTTCCCACCCGTACTGGGGGATACTCCGATAAACTCATCTTT.

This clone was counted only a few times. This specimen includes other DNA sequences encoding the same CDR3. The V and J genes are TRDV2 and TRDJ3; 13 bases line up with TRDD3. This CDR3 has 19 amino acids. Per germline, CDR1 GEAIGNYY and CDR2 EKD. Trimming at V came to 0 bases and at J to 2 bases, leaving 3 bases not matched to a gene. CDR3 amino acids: CACDTVLGDTAWDTRQMFF. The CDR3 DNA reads TGTGCCTGTGACACCGTACTGGGGGATACGGCCTGGGACACCCGACAGATGTTTTTC.

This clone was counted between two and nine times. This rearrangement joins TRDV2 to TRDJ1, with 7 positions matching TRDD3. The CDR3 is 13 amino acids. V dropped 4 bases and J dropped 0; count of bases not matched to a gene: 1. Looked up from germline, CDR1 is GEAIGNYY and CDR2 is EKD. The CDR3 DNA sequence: TGTGCCTGTGAGGGGATATACACCGATAAACTCATCTTT. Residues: CACEGIYTDKLIF.

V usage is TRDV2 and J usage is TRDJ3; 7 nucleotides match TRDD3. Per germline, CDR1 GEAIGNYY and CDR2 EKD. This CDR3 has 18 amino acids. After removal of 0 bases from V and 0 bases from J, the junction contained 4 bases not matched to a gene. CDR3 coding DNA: TGTGCCTGTGACACCGGGGGATTCGGCTCCTGGGACACCCGACAGATGTTTTTC. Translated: CACDTGGFGSWDTRQMFF.

The CDR3 loop is CACDTGPFTGGSHRGLIF. The CDR3 DNA follows: TGTGCCTGTGACACCGGCCCCTTTACTGGGGGGTCCCACCGAGGACTCATCTTT. The chain combines TRDV2 with TRDJ1; 8 nucleotides align to TRDD3. Germline assignment: CDR1 GEAIGNYY and CDR2 EKD. The CDR3 contains 18 residues. Unmatched junction bases numbered 21, after V lost 0 bases and J lost 10 bases.

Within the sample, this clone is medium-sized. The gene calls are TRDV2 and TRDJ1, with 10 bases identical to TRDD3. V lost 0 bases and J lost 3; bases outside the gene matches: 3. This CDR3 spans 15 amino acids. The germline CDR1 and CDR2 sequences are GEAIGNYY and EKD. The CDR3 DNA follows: TGTGCCTGTGACACCTGGGGGATACATGCCGATAAACTCATCTTT. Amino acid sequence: CACDTWGIHADKLIF.

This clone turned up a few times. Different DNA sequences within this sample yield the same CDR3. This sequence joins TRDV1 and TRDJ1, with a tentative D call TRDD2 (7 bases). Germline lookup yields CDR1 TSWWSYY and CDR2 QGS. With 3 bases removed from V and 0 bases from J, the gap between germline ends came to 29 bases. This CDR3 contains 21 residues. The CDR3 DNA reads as TGTGCTCTTGGGGACCCCCTTCCTTCCCTCGGGGGAAATTCTTACACCGATAAACTCATCTTT. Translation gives CALGDPLPSLGGNSYTDKLIF.

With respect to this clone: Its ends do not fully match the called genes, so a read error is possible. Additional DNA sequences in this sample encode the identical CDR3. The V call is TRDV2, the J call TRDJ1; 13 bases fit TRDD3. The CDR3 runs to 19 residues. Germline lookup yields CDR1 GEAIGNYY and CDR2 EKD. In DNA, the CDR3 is TGTGCCTGTGACTCACTGGGGGATACGCTCCTAGGGTACACCGACAAACTCATCTTT. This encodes CACDSLGDTLLGYTDKLIF.

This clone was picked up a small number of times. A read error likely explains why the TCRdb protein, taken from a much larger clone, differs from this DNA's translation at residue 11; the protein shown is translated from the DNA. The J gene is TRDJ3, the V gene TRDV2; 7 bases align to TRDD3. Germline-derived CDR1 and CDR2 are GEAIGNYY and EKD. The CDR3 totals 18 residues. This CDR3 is CACDSTGDASRDTRQMFF. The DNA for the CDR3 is TGTGCCTGTGACAGTACTGGGGATGCCTCCCGGGACACCCGACAGATGTTTTTC.

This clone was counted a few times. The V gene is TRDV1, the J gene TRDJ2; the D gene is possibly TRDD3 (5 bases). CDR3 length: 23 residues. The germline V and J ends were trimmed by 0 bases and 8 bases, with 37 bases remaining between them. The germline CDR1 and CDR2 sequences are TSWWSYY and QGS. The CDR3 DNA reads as TGTGCTCTTGGGGAACTAGGCCCTCCGACATATCATAGGGGGGCCTTAGTCGGGGCACAACTCTTCTTT. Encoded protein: CALGELGPPTYHRGALVGAQLFF.

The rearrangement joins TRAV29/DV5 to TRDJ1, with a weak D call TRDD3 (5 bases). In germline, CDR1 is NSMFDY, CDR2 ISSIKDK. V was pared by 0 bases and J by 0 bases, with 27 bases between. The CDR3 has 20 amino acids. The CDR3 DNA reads TGTGCAGCAAGCGGTCATAAAGGATCGGTTGCGGGGAAGTACACCGATAAACTCATCTTT. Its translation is CAASGHKGSVAGKYTDKLIF.

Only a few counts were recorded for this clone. The CDR3 DNA sequence: TGTGCCTGTGACACGGTGTGGGATACGTACGATAAACTCATCTTT. Its protein is CACDTVWDTYDKLIF. The V call is TRDV2, the J call TRDJ1; TRDD3 aligns across 8 bases. The CDR3 is 15 residues long. Unmatched junction bases numbered 7, after V lost 1 base and J lost 4 bases. The V gene's germline CDR1 is GEAIGNYY and CDR2 EKD.

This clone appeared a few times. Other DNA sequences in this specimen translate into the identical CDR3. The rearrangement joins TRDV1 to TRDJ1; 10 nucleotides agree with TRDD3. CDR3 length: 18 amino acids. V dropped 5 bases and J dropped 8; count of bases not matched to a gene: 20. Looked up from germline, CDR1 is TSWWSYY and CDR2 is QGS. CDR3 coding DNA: TGTGCTCTTGGGCCCCGACACTCCTTAAGGGGGGATACGAGAAAACTCATCTTT. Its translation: CALGPRHSLRGDTRKLIF.

CDR3 amino acids: CALGALLDKLIF. The CDR3 DNA is TGTGCTCTTGGGGCCCTACTGGATAAACTCATCTTT. The chain is built from TRDV1 and TRDJ1; possible D gene TRDD2, 5 bases. The CDR3 runs 12 residues. In germline, CDR1 is TSWWSYY, CDR2 QGS. V gave up 4 bases and J gave up 5 bases, with 8 bases separating them.

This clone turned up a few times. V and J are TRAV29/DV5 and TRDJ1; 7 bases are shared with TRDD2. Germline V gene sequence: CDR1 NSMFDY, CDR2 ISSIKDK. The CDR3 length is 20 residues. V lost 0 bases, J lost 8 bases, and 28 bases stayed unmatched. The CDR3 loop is CAASEYLPYVYRPPISKLIF. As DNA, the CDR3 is TGTGCAGCAAGCGAGTACCTTCCTTACGTTTACCGCCCCCCGATATCCAAACTCATCTTT.